These T cell receptor beta chains were read from a single sample in a study of PD-1 blockade in mismatch repair-deficient tumors. Sequencing was performed with immunoSEQ multiplex PCR; in TCRdb, only in-frame clones are kept and a portion is missing. Altogether over 15,000 clones are present, approximately 83% being singletons, with the ten largest covering around 3.1%. The source material was PBMCs, sampled 4 weeks after starting pembrolizumab. The receptors originated from an adult with mismatch repair-deficient cancer. Both conserved end residues are part of each CDR3. Each record gives: J gene, V gene, D gene, clone size, CDR3 length, CDR3 DNA, CDR3 protein. The D gene is left open where the match is weak. Size tells how often a clone was seen (once, few, many) or the class of an expanded clone, and some rows leave it out.

J: TRBJ2-7
V: TRBV7-6
D: -
size: -
length: 14
DNA: TGTGCCAGCAGCTTAGGGCCAGACTCCTACGAGCAGTACTTC
CDR3: CASSLGPDSYEQYF

J: TRBJ2-7
V: TRBV19
D: -
size: -
length: 13
DNA: TGTGCCAGTAGTTCCCGGGTGGCCTACGAGCAGTACTTC
CDR3: CASSSRVAYEQYF

J: TRBJ1-5
V: TRBV28
D: TRBD1
size: -
length: 15
DNA: TGTGCCAGCAGTTTTGCGACAGGGAGAGGTCAGCCCCAGCATTTT
CDR3: CASSFATGRGQPQHF

J: TRBJ1-1
V: TRBV20-1
D: -
size: -
length: 11
DNA: TGCAGTGCTAGACCCTACACTGAAGCTTTCTTT
CDR3: CSARPYTEAFF

J: TRBJ1-6
V: TRBV2
D: -
size: -
length: 16
DNA: TGTGCCAGCAGTGAATCCCTTCGAGCCTATAATTCACCCCTCCACTTT
CDR3: CASSESLRAYNSPLHF

J: TRBJ2-1
V: TRBV4-2
D: TRBD2
size: few
length: 16
DNA: TGTGCCAGCAGCCATCTTCCGGGACTAGATTACAATGAGCAGTTCTTC
CDR3: CASSHLPGLDYNEQFF

J: TRBJ2-3
V: TRBV6-1
D: TRBD2
size: -
length: 15
DNA: TGTGCCAGCCAGGGACTAGCGGGAGTTTGGGATACGCAGTATTTT
CDR3: CASQGLAGVWDTQYF

J: TRBJ1-4
V: TRBV5-6
D: -
size: -
length: 15
DNA: TGTGCCAGCAGTCAAACAGGGTCGACTAATGAAAAACTGTTTTTT
CDR3: CASSQTGSTNEKLFF

J: TRBJ2-1
V: TRBV19
D: -
size: -
length: 15
DNA: TGTGCCAGTAGTCTCGGGGGATGGTCCTACAATGAGCAGTTCTTC
CDR3: CASSLGGWSYNEQFF

J: TRBJ2-1
V: TRBV5-4
D: -
size: -
length: 14
DNA: TGTGCCAGCAGCTTGGGGCAGGGTATCAATGAGCAGTTCTTC
CDR3: CASSLGQGINEQFF

J: TRBJ1-2
V: TRBV19
D: TRBD1
size: -
length: 13
DNA: TGTGCCAGTAGGCCCGACAGGGATCAGGGCTACACCTTC
CDR3: CASRPDRDQGYTF

J: TRBJ1-2
V: TRBV27
D: -
size: -
length: 15
DNA: TGTGCCAGCAGTTTTCTCGGGGGGGGTCTCTATGGCTACACCTTC
CDR3: CASSFLGGGLYGYTF

J: TRBJ1-1
V: TRBV7-3
D: TRBD1
size: -
length: 14
DNA: TGTGCCAGCAGCTTAACAGGGGGCGACACTGAAGCTTTCTTT
CDR3: CASSLTGGDTEAFF

J: TRBJ2-6
V: TRBV5-5
D: -
size: -
length: 14
DNA: TGTGCCAGCAGCTTGGCTAGCGATTACAACGTCCTGACTTTC
CDR3: CASSLASDYNVLTF

J: TRBJ1-1
V: TRBV18
D: -
size: -
length: 14
DNA: TGTGCCAGCTCACTATATGACAGAAACACTGAAGCTTTCTTT
CDR3: CASSLYDRNTEAFF

J: TRBJ1-2
V: TRBV6-5
D: TRBD1
size: -
length: 15
DNA: TGTGCCAGCAGTACCGGACAGGGTTCGGACTATGGCTACACCTTC
CDR3: CASSTGQGSDYGYTF

J: TRBJ2-3
V: TRBV18
D: TRBD1
size: -
length: 15
DNA: TGTGCCAGCTCACCGACCGGGACAGTCACAGATACGCAGTATTTT
CDR3: CASSPTGTVTDTQYF